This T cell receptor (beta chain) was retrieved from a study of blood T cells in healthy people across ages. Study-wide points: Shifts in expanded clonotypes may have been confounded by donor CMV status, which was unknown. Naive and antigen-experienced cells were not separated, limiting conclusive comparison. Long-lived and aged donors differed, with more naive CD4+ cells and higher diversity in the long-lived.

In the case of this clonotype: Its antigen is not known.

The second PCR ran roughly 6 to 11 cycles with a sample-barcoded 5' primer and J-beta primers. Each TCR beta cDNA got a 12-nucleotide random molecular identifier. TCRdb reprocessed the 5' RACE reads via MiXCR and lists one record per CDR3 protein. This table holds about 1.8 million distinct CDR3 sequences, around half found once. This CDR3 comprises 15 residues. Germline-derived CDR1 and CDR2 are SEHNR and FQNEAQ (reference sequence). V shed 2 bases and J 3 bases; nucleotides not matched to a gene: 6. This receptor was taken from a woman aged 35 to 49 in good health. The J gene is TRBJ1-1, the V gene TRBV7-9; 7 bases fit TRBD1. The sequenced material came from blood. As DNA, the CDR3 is TGTGCCAGCAGCTTAAAGGCTGGACAGGACACTGAAGCTTTCTTT. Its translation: CASSLKAGQDTEAFF.